The sequence of this T cell receptor beta chain was determined in a study of type 1 regulatory T cells. Whole-study context: This in vitro CD4 product, T-allo10, is enriched for Tr1 cells and alloantigen-specific.

TCRdb re-called the reads through MiXCR, storing one row per CDR3 protein. The sample lists 24,000 or so distinct CDR3 sequences, roughly 45% occurring once. This clonotype was counted between two and nine times. Its specificity is not known. Sample: cultured T cells, either the whole culture or a sorted T cell fraction (not recorded which). The TCR was taken from a human donor in good health.

The CDR3 nucleotides are TGTGCCAGCAGTGACAGGGCGGGCAATCAGCCCCAGCATTTT. The encoded protein is CASSDRAGNQPQHF. The chain carries TRBV2 and TRBJ1-5, with TRBD1 as a possible D gene (5 bases). The CDR3 totals 14 residues. CDR1 is SNHLY, CDR2 FYNNEI, per germline. V was shortened by 3 bases and J by 2 bases, with 8 bases between the two germline ends.